This TCR beta chain came from a study of cytomegalovirus exposure and HLA in healthy donors. Study-level results: Researchers reportedly found TCR beta sequences accurately predicted most subjects' HLA-A and HLA-B alleles. Usually a TCR sequence was rare, but some public TCRs were found in many donors.

The germline V and J ends were trimmed by 1 base and 3 bases, with 10 bases remaining between them. CDR1 is SGHRS, CDR2 YFSETQ, per germline. The CDR3 runs to 14 residues. The PCR was carried out with 60 Vbeta primers and 13 Jbeta primers. Clones were read by immunoSEQ multiplex PCR, and TCRdb kept only the in-frame ones, dropping some. The sample lists about 120,000 clones, 78% seen once, with under 13% in the top ten. Of note for this clone: The antigen is undetermined.

This chain connects TRBV5-1 to TRBJ1-2; D is possibly TRBD1 (6 bases). The origin of this receptor is a man younger than 45 in good health and CMV-seropositive. Specimen: PBMCs. The DNA of the CDR3 is TGCGCCAGCAGCTTGAATCCAGGGGACTATGGCTACACCTTC. It codes for CASSLNPGDYGYTF.